This T cell receptor (beta chain) derives from a study of regulatory T cells in long-lasting Graves disease. This clonotype was seen ten or more times. Its antigen remains unknown. Time point in this sample: newly diagnosed GD, antithyroid drugs for less than 3 months. PBMC-derived RNA was used for the TCR library. Study-wide results and caveats: Patients with persistent disease showed a bias toward TRBV28, TRBJ1-2 and TRBJ2-5. Persistent cases of Graves' showed reduced TCR diversity relative to newly diagnosed patients. Owing to a sample size that was small, accuracy may have been reduced. Shared public clonotypes totalled about 2,600 in persistent patients, compared with about 970 in new patients.

With iRepertoire HTBI primers and Arm-PCR of CDR3 regions, TCR beta libraries were built. TCRdb re-derived calls from the multiplex PCR reads in MiXCR, one entry per CDR3 protein. The sample includes around 500,000 distinct CDR3 sequences, less than 15% seen only once; the top ten take over 7.5%. J was trimmed by 12 bases and V by 3 bases; bases with no gene match: 12. CDR1 and CDR2 (germline): LNHDA, SQIVND (reference sequence). The CDR3 has 15 amino acids. This sample also belongs to another study, concerning T cells in Graves' hyperthyroidism and ophthalmopathy.

The rearrangement uses TRBV19 and TRBJ2-1; 9 bases are shared with TRBD2. This TCR was recovered from a man in his thirties or forties with Graves disease. This specimen consisted of peripheral blood mononuclear cells (PBMCs), obtained at new diagnosis, from a patient treated with antithyroid drugs. CDR3: CASSISAGGGLGQFF. In nucleotides, the CDR3 is TGTGCCAGTAGTATTAGTGCGGGAGGGGGGCTGGGGCAGTTCTTC.